This is a list of T cell receptor beta chains from one sample in a study of early T cells in non-severe SARS-CoV-2 infection. TCRdb ran MiXCR on the 5' RACE reads and lists one entry per CDR3 protein. The table includes 55,000 to 75,000 distinct CDR3 sequences, around an eighth detected once. Sequencing was done on a sample of whole blood. The receptors stem from an adult who was a healthcare worker with PCR-confirmed SARS-CoV-2 infection or an uninfected control (not recorded which). CDR3s include the opening cysteine and the closing phenylalanine or tryptophan. A D gene is named only where the DNA matches it firmly. Size tells how often a clone was seen (once, few, many) or the class of an expanded clone, and some rows leave it out.

j_gene: TRBJ2-3; abundance: many; d_gene: TRBD2; v_gene: TRBV5-6; CDR3aa: CASSPLGGRDTDTQYF; CDR3nt: TGTGCCAGCAGTCCTCTAGGCGGGAGGGACACAGATACGCAGTATTTT
j_gene: TRBJ2-6; abundance: many; d_gene: TRBD1; v_gene: TRBV10-3; CDR3aa: CAISEGDSFSGANVLTF; CDR3nt: TGTGCCATCAGTGAAGGGGACAGTTTCTCTGGGGCCAACGTCCTGACTTTC
j_gene: TRBJ1-2; abundance: many; d_gene: -; v_gene: TRBV2; CDR3aa: CASSDPGAFSYGYTF; CDR3nt: TGTGCCAGCAGTGATCCAGGGGCGTTTTCCTATGGCTACACCTTC
j_gene: TRBJ2-7; abundance: many; d_gene: TRBD2; v_gene: TRBV7-9; CDR3aa: CASSLGAGSSYEQYF; CDR3nt: TGTGCCAGCAGCTTAGGAGCGGGGTCCTCCTACGAGCAGTACTTC
j_gene: TRBJ1-2; abundance: many; d_gene: TRBD1; v_gene: TRBV6-6; CDR3aa: CASNPQGARYGYTF; CDR3nt: TGTGCCAGCAACCCACAGGGGGCTCGGTATGGCTACACCTTC
j_gene: TRBJ1-2; abundance: many; d_gene: TRBD1; v_gene: TRBV7-2; CDR3aa: CASSFTGGAYGYTF; CDR3nt: TGTGCCAGCAGCTTTACAGGGGGCGCATATGGCTACACCTTC
j_gene: TRBJ1-1; abundance: many; d_gene: -; v_gene: TRBV9; CDR3aa: CASSVGQHRGTEAFF; CDR3nt: TGTGCCAGCAGCGTAGGGCAGCACAGAGGCACTGAAGCTTTCTTT
j_gene: TRBJ1-1; abundance: many; d_gene: TRBD1; v_gene: TRBV15; CDR3aa: CATSRTDRVSEAFF; CDR3nt: TGTGCCACCAGCAGAACGGACAGGGTTTCTGAAGCTTTCTTT
j_gene: TRBJ2-5; abundance: many; d_gene: -; v_gene: TRBV20-1; CDR3aa: CSARIQETQYF; CDR3nt: TGCAGTGCTAGAATACAAGAGACCCAGTACTTC
j_gene: TRBJ1-5; abundance: many; d_gene: -; v_gene: TRBV27; CDR3aa: CASSLSAFLRQPQHF; CDR3nt: TGTGCCAGCAGTTTATCAGCGTTTCTACGGCAGCCCCAGCATTTT
j_gene: TRBJ2-5; abundance: many; d_gene: -; v_gene: TRBV20-1; CDR3aa: CSARDLLGQGLETQYF; CDR3nt: TGCAGTGCTAGAGATTTGCTCGGGCAGGGGTTAGAGACCCAGTACTTC
j_gene: TRBJ2-7; abundance: many; d_gene: -; v_gene: TRBV20-1; CDR3aa: CSARDSSLPHYEQYF; CDR3nt: TGCAGTGCTAGAGATTCGTCCTTGCCGCACTACGAGCAGTACTTC
j_gene: TRBJ2-4; abundance: many; d_gene: -; v_gene: TRBV29-1; CDR3aa: CSYRGIAKNIQYF; CDR3nt: TGCAGCTACCGGGGAATAGCCAAAAACATTCAGTACTTC
j_gene: TRBJ2-1; abundance: many; d_gene: -; v_gene: TRBV20-1; CDR3aa: CSARVLREQFF; CDR3nt: TGCAGTGCTAGAGTACTTCGTGAGCAGTTCTTC
j_gene: TRBJ2-2; abundance: many; d_gene: -; v_gene: TRBV4-3; CDR3aa: CASSQDSAWGVNTGELFF; CDR3nt: TGCGCCAGCAGCCAAGATAGTGCGTGGGGGGTGAACACCGGGGAGCTGTTTTTT
j_gene: TRBJ2-2; abundance: many; d_gene: TRBD2; v_gene: TRBV7-2; CDR3aa: CASSSSGGRWTGELFF; CDR3nt: TGTGCCAGCAGCTCGAGCGGGGGCCGCTGGACCGGGGAGCTGTTTTTT
j_gene: TRBJ2-1; abundance: many; d_gene: TRBD2; v_gene: TRBV29-1; CDR3aa: CSVVKVGLRTSGYNEQFF; CDR3nt: TGCAGCGTTGTGAAAGTGGGGCTTCGGACTAGCGGGTACAATGAGCAGTTCTTC
j_gene: TRBJ2-5; abundance: many; d_gene: TRBD2; v_gene: TRBV28; CDR3aa: CASTWPGLAGEFVSPQETQYF; CDR3nt: TGTGCCAGCACCTGGCCGGGACTAGCGGGAGAATTCGTATCTCCCCAAGAGACCCAGTACTTC
j_gene: TRBJ2-2; abundance: -; d_gene: TRBD1; v_gene: TRBV24-1; CDR3aa: CATSKRTGGTGELFF; CDR3nt: TGTGCCACCAGTAAGAGGACAGGAGGCACCGGGGAGCTGTTTTTT
j_gene: TRBJ2-7; abundance: many; d_gene: -; v_gene: TRBV5-1; CDR3aa: CASSLSGPESSYEQYF; CDR3nt: TGCGCCAGCAGCTTGTCCGGGCCAGAGAGCTCCTACGAGCAGTACTTC
j_gene: TRBJ2-1; abundance: many; d_gene: -; v_gene: TRBV28; CDR3aa: CASGESAYNEQFF; CDR3nt: TGTGCCAGCGGGGAATCCGCCTACAATGAGCAGTTCTTC
j_gene: TRBJ2-1; abundance: many; d_gene: TRBD1; v_gene: TRBV9; CDR3aa: CASSVSGQGSYNEQFF; CDR3nt: TGTGCCAGCAGCGTGAGTGGACAGGGGTCCTACAATGAGCAGTTCTTC
j_gene: TRBJ2-6; abundance: many; d_gene: TRBD2; v_gene: TRBV5-1; CDR3aa: CASSSAGAGANVLTF; CDR3nt: TGCGCCAGCAGCTCCGCGGGGGCTGGGGCCAACGTCCTGACTTTC
j_gene: TRBJ2-3; abundance: few; d_gene: -; v_gene: TRBV29-1; CDR3aa: CSVDGGGTDTQYF; CDR3nt: TGCAGCGTTGACGGAGGGGGCACAGATACGCAGTATTTT
j_gene: TRBJ2-1; abundance: many; d_gene: -; v_gene: TRBV2; CDR3aa: CASSDNAYNEQFF; CDR3nt: TGTGCCAGCAGTGATAATGCCTACAATGAGCAGTTCTTC
j_gene: TRBJ1-1; abundance: few; d_gene: -; v_gene: TRBV7-9; CDR3aa: CASSLAGFQPYAFF; CDR3nt: TGTGCCAGCAGCTTAGCGGGTTTTCAACCGTACGCTTTCTTT
j_gene: TRBJ2-7; abundance: many; d_gene: TRBD1; v_gene: TRBV12-3/TRBV12-4; CDR3aa: CASSQGPGTGSYEQYF; CDR3nt: TGTGCCAGCAGCCAGGGTCCCGGGACAGGGTCCTACGAGCAGTACTTC
j_gene: TRBJ2-3; abundance: once; d_gene: TRBD2; v_gene: TRBV27; CDR3aa: CASSETSGRAADTQYF; CDR3nt: TGTGCCAGCAGTGAAACTAGCGGGAGGGCCGCAGATACGCAGTATTTT
j_gene: TRBJ2-7; abundance: many; d_gene: TRBD1; v_gene: TRBV7-8; CDR3aa: CASSSQTGNYEQYF; CDR3nt: TGTGCCAGCAGCTCCCAGACAGGGAACTACGAGCAGTACTTC
j_gene: TRBJ2-7; abundance: many; d_gene: TRBD1; v_gene: TRBV29-1; CDR3aa: CSVEEGDRGHEQYF; CDR3nt: TGCAGCGTTGAAGAAGGGGACAGGGGGCATGAGCAGTACTTC
j_gene: TRBJ1-2; abundance: -; d_gene: -; v_gene: TRBV7-2; CDR3aa: CASSPVSTYNGYTF; CDR3nt: TGTGCCAGCAGCCCCGTTTCGACCTACAATGGCTACACCTTC
j_gene: TRBJ1-4; abundance: many; d_gene: -; v_gene: TRBV14; CDR3aa: CASSQYNYSATNEKLFF; CDR3nt: TGTGCCAGCAGCCAATATAACTACAGCGCAACTAATGAAAAACTGTTTTTT
j_gene: TRBJ2-5; abundance: many; d_gene: -; v_gene: TRBV10-2; CDR3aa: CASRYQETQYF; CDR3nt: TGCGCCAGCAGGTACCAAGAGACCCAGTACTTC
j_gene: TRBJ2-1; abundance: many; d_gene: TRBD1; v_gene: TRBV7-9; CDR3aa: CASSLRGQGEVSYNEQFF; CDR3nt: TGTGCCAGCAGCTTAAGGGGACAGGGGGAAGTTTCCTACAATGAGCAGTTCTTC
j_gene: TRBJ2-5; abundance: many; d_gene: -; v_gene: TRBV6-4; CDR3aa: CASSDPNRVNGPGREETQYF; CDR3nt: TGTGCCAGCAGTGACCCGAATCGGGTTAATGGTCCAGGCCGGGAAGAGACCCAGTACTTC
j_gene: TRBJ1-2; abundance: -; d_gene: -; v_gene: TRBV28; CDR3aa: CASSLNGYTF; CDR3nt: TGTGCCAGCAGTCTTAATGGCTACACCTTC
j_gene: TRBJ1-1; abundance: many; d_gene: -; v_gene: TRBV6-5; CDR3aa: CASSWGRDGTEAFF; CDR3nt: TGTGCCAGCAGTTGGGGCAGGGACGGGACTGAAGCTTTCTTT
j_gene: TRBJ1-5; abundance: few; d_gene: -; v_gene: TRBV5-6; CDR3aa: CASSLAGLPMHQHF; CDR3nt: TGTGCCAGCAGCTTGGCCGGGCTCCCGATGCACCAGCATTTT
j_gene: TRBJ2-6; abundance: many; d_gene: -; v_gene: TRBV12-5; CDR3aa: CASEQASISGANVLTF; CDR3nt: TGTGCTAGTGAGCAGGCCTCCATCTCTGGGGCCAACGTCCTGACTTTC
j_gene: TRBJ1-5; abundance: many; d_gene: -; v_gene: TRBV12-3/TRBV12-4; CDR3aa: CASSLLASLRSSRANQPQHF; CDR3nt: TGTGCCAGCAGTTTATTGGCATCGTTGAGGTCATCGAGGGCCAATCAGCCCCAGCATTTT
j_gene: TRBJ2-2; abundance: many; d_gene: TRBD1; v_gene: TRBV14; CDR3aa: CASSQAQGANTGELFF; CDR3nt: TGTGCCAGCAGCCAAGCACAGGGGGCGAACACCGGGGAGCTGTTTTTT
j_gene: TRBJ1-5; abundance: many; d_gene: -; v_gene: TRBV6-5; CDR3aa: CASSYGWGNQPQHF; CDR3nt: TGTGCCAGCAGTTACGGGTGGGGCAATCAGCCCCAGCATTTT
j_gene: TRBJ1-1; abundance: -; d_gene: -; v_gene: TRBV4-3; CDR3aa: CASSQDPNGGFPEAFF; CDR3nt: TGCGCCAGCAGCCAAGATCCTAATGGGGGGTTCCCTGAAGCTTTCTTT
j_gene: TRBJ2-2; abundance: many; d_gene: -; v_gene: TRBV5-1; CDR3aa: CASSWGSGELFF; CDR3nt: TGCGCCAGCAGCTGGGGGTCCGGGGAGCTGTTTTTT
j_gene: TRBJ1-4; abundance: many; d_gene: TRBD1; v_gene: TRBV18; CDR3aa: CASSPRDRGSYEKLFF; CDR3nt: TGTGCCAGCTCACCCCGGGACAGGGGTTCGTATGAAAAACTGTTTTTT
j_gene: TRBJ2-3; abundance: many; d_gene: -; v_gene: TRBV20-1; CDR3aa: CSARVGSTDTQYF; CDR3nt: TGCAGTGCTAGAGTTGGATCAACAGATACGCAGTATTTT
j_gene: TRBJ1-1; abundance: many; d_gene: TRBD1; v_gene: TRBV5-1; CDR3aa: CASTKTGTNTEAFF; CDR3nt: TGCGCCAGCACCAAGACAGGGACGAACACTGAAGCTTTCTTT
j_gene: TRBJ2-7; abundance: -; d_gene: TRBD1; v_gene: TRBV20-1; CDR3aa: CSARAYDRAYEQYF; CDR3nt: TGCAGTGCTAGAGCTTATGACAGGGCCTACGAGCAGTACTTC
j_gene: TRBJ2-1; abundance: many; d_gene: -; v_gene: TRBV6-4; CDR3aa: CASSDEVAAYNEQFF; CDR3nt: TGTGCCAGCAGTGATGAGGTGGCCGCATACAATGAGCAGTTCTTC
j_gene: TRBJ2-1; abundance: -; d_gene: -; v_gene: TRBV3-1; CDR3aa: CASSPWKQFF; CDR3nt: TGTGCCAGCAGCCCGTGGAAGCAGTTCTTC
j_gene: TRBJ1-2; abundance: many; d_gene: -; v_gene: TRBV11-2; CDR3aa: CASSLDGQRNYGYTF; CDR3nt: TGTGCCAGCAGCTTAGATGGACAGCGGAACTATGGCTACACCTTC
j_gene: TRBJ2-7; abundance: -; d_gene: -; v_gene: TRBV27; CDR3aa: CAAPGLHEQYF; CDR3nt: TGTGCGGCTCCGGGCCTCCACGAGCAGTACTTC
j_gene: TRBJ2-1; abundance: many; d_gene: -; v_gene: TRBV29-1; CDR3aa: CSASQYNEQFF; CDR3nt: TGCAGCGCATCTCAGTACAATGAGCAGTTCTTC
j_gene: TRBJ2-7; abundance: many; d_gene: -; v_gene: TRBV19; CDR3aa: CASSSRATGNYEQYF; CDR3nt: TGTGCCAGTAGCTCTCGAGCCACCGGGAACTACGAGCAGTACTTC
j_gene: TRBJ2-3; abundance: -; d_gene: -; v_gene: TRBV20-1; CDR3aa: CSAPRAGLSTDTQYF; CDR3nt: TGCAGTGCCCCCCGCGCAGGACTTAGCACAGATACGCAGTATTTT
j_gene: TRBJ2-1; abundance: -; d_gene: -; v_gene: TRBV5-4; CDR3aa: CASSLEARSNNEQFF; CDR3nt: TGTGCCAGCAGCTTGGAGGCAAGGAGCAACAATGAGCAGTTCTTC
j_gene: TRBJ2-2; abundance: -; d_gene: -; v_gene: TRBV3-1; CDR3aa: CASSQGTGWPGELFF; CDR3nt: TGTGCCAGCAGCCAAGGAACGGGATGGCCCGGGGAGCTGTTTTTT